This T cell receptor beta chain emerged from a study of blood T cell repertoires in COVID-19 (dated by TCRdb to about 2020). For the study in its entirety: Collaborator samples came from the United States, Italy and Spain and covered acute and convalescent phases of COVID-19. The material from the prospective study consisted of cDNA or gDNA derived from T cells, B-cell-depleted T cells, or PBMCs. The dataset comprised deeply sampled blood TCRbeta repertoires from subjects exposed to, actively infected with, or recovered from COVID-19. The repertoires were made available in a free public database intended to serve as a resource for research on the immune response to SARS-CoV-2. The samples were drawn from the first 160 participants of the ongoing ImmuneRACE study and from about 1,200 subjects provided by 6 global collaborators. Nearly every sample came with metadata listing a de-identified subject ID, COVID-19 status, age in years and sex. Where available, HLA class I and class II types were obtained from metadata supplied by the sample provider rather than from assay-based typing. Broader findings and caveats from the paper: How much clinical and demographic metadata was included differed by source and by participant, and the metadata was provided uncurated.

For this clone: What antigen it recognizes has not been identified. Per-base qualities were not stored, and no clone one base away is much larger.

TCRbeta CDR3 regions were amplified from genomic DNA using the immunoSEQ Assay, a bias-controlled multiplex PCR. The original methods were these. The number of nucleated cells in each sample was estimated by amplification of reference gene primers within the assay. To quantify the absolute abundance of each unique TCRbeta CDR3 rearrangement, sequence reads were collapsed and filtered. For each sample, productive Simpson clonality was calculated as the square root of Simpson's diversity index across productive rearrangements. TCRdb's version of the immuneACCESS table is confined to in-frame rearrangements and falls short of the full clone set. An unresolved V gene accounts for under half of the shortfall where checked; the remainder is of unknown origin. V and J calls and clone size are given by that table; D and trimming were obtained from the DNA. For this sample there are about 100,000 clones; more than 75% appear just once. The ten largest clones add up to roughly 13% of the sample.

Collaborating institutions collected whole blood in K2EDTA tubes following their own protocols. For TCRbeta analysis, collaborator samples were shipped as frozen whole blood, as isolated PBMCs, or as DNA extracted from either sample type. The sequenced sample consisted of peripheral blood. This receptor was taken from a human donor in a cohort sampled during active COVID-19.

CDR3 sequence: CASLRGNTEAFF. The DNA sequence is as follows: TGTGCCAGCCTTAGGGGGAACACTGAAGCTTTCTTT. Here the chain combines TRBV12-3 or TRBV12-4 and TRBJ1-1, and perhaps TRBD1 as D gene, on 5 matching bases. At the junction V is shortened by 8 bases and J by 1 base, with 8 bases in between. Including the terminal cysteine and phenylalanine, the CDR3 comprises 12 residues. The kept DNA is CDR3 alone, 36 bases in frame from the first base.